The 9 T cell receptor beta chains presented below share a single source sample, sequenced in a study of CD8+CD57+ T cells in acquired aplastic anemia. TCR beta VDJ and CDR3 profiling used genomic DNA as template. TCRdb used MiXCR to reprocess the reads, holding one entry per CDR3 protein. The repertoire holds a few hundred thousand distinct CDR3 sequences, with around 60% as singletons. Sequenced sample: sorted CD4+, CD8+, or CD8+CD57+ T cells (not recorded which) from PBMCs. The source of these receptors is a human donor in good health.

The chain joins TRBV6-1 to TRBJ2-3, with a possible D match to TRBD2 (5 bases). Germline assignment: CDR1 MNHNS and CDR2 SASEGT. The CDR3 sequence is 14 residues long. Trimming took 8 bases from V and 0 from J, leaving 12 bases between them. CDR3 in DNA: TGTGCCAGCCGACTGACTACTAGCACAGATACGCAGTATTTT. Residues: CASRLTTSTDTQYF.

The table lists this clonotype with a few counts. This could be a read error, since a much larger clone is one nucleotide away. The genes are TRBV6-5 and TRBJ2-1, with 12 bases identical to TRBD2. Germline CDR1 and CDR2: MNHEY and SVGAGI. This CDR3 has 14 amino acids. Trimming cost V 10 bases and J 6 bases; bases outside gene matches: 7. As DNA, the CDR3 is TGTGCCATAGGACTAGCGGGACCATTCAATGAGCAGTTCTTC. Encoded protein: CAIGLAGPFNEQFF.

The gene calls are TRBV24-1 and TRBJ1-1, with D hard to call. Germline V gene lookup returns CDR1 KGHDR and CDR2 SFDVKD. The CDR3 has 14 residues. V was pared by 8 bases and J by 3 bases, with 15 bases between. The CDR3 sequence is CATTKRPWDTEAFF. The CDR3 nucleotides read TGTGCCACCACAAAGAGGCCCTGGGACACTGAAGCTTTCTTT.

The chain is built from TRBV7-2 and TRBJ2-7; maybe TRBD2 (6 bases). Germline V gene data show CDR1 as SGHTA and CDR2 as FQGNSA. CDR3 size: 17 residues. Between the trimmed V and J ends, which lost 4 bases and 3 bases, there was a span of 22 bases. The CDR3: CASSSSGVQGGFYEQYF. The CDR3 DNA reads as TGTGCCAGCAGCTCGTCGGGGGTCCAGGGAGGATTCTACGAGCAGTACTTC.

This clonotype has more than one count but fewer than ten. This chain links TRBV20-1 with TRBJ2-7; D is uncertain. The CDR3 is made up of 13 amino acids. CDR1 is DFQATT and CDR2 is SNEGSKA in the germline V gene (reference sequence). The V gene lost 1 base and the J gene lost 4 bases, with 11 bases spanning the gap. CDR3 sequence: CSARGQVGYEQYF. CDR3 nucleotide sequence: TGCAGTGCTAGAGGGCAGGTAGGGTACGAGCAGTACTTC.

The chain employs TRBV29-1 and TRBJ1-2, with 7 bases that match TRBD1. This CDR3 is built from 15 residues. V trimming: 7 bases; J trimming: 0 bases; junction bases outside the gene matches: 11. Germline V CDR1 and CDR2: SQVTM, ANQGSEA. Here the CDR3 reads CSAPTPGGANYGYTF. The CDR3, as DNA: TGCAGCGCTCCAACCCCAGGGGGAGCTAACTATGGCTACACCTTC. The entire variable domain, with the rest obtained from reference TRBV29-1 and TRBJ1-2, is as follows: SAVISQKPSRDICQRGTSLTIQCQVDSQVTMMFWYRQQPGQSLTLIATANQGSEATYESGFVIDKFPISRPNLTFSTLTVSNMSPEDSSIYLCSAPTPGGANYGYTFGSGTRLTVV.

Here the CDR3 reads CAAAQGAGTEAFF. The CDR3 bases are TGTGCCGCAGCCCAGGGGGCTGGCACTGAAGCTTTCTTT. The V and J genes are TRBV10-3 and TRBJ1-1, with 8 bases fitting TRBD1. This CDR3 contains 13 residues. The V segment lost 11 bases and the J segment 4 bases; nucleotides outside the gene matches: 9. Germline-derived CDR1 and CDR2 are ENHRY and SYGVKD.

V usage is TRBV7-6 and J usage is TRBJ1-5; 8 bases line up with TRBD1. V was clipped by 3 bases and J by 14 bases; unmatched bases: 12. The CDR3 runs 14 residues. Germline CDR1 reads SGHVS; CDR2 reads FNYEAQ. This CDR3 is CASSLHPGTGPEHF. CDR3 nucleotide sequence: TGTGCCAGCAGCTTGCATCCCGGGACAGGACCCGAGCATTTT.

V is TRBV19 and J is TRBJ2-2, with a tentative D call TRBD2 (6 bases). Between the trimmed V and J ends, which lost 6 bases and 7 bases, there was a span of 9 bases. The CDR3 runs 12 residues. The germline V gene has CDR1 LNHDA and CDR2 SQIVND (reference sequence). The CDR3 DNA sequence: TGTGCCAGTAGCATGACTAGCGGGGAGCTGTTTTTT. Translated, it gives CASSMTSGELFF.